This TCR beta chain was sequenced for a study of blood T cell repertoires in COVID-19. Overall study context: Acute-phase and convalescent COVID-19 samples originated in the United States, Italy and Spain.

This CDR3 spans 15 amino acids. CDR1 and CDR2 from the germline V gene are MDHEN and SYDVKM. Unmatched junction bases numbered 9, after V lost 6 bases and J lost 9 bases. Followed over time, Seattle patients had been enrolled while infection was active. The repertoire was sequenced with immunoSEQ multiplex PCR; TCRdb's copy has only in-frame clones and lacks some. The table shows roughly 350,000 clones, with 85% to 90% occurring only once. J is TRBJ1-6 and V is TRBV28, with TRBD1 matching 9 bases. Sequences were obtained from peripheral blood. The TCR was taken from a woman in her 70s with COVID-19, enrolled during active disease. In DNA form, the CDR3 reads TGTGCCAGCAGCGGCCGGGGACAGGGTAGTTCACCCCTCCACTTT. Protein sequence: CASSGRGQGSSPLHF.